The clone carrying this T cell receptor beta chain was observed a few times. The antigen is undetermined. The PCR used 60 Vbeta and 13 Jbeta primers. Some clones are missing from TCRdb's copy, which holds only in-frame ones; the method was immunoSEQ multiplex PCR. The sample yields roughly 120,000 clones, around a tenth seen once. The CDR3 consists of 15 residues. The trim removed 4 bases at V and 4 bases at J, leaving 8 bases unmatched. CDR1 is LGHNA and CDR2 is YSLEER in the germline V gene. The data derive from a study of cytomegalovirus exposure and HLA in healthy donors. Study observations and caveats: Upon later analysis, TCR association rates were observed to vary by HLA locus, being highest for DRB1 and lowest for HLA-C. Specificity for CMV antigens was confirmed in vitro for three of the CMV-associated chains.

The clonotype comes from a man aged 25-45 years in good health and CMV-seronegative. The material sequenced was PBMCs. The chain joins TRBV4-3 to TRBJ1-2, with 8 bases fitting TRBD1. The CDR3 DNA follows: TGCGCCAGCAGCCTCCGAGGACAGGGAGGCTATGGCTACACCTTC. It encodes CASSLRGQGGYGYTF.